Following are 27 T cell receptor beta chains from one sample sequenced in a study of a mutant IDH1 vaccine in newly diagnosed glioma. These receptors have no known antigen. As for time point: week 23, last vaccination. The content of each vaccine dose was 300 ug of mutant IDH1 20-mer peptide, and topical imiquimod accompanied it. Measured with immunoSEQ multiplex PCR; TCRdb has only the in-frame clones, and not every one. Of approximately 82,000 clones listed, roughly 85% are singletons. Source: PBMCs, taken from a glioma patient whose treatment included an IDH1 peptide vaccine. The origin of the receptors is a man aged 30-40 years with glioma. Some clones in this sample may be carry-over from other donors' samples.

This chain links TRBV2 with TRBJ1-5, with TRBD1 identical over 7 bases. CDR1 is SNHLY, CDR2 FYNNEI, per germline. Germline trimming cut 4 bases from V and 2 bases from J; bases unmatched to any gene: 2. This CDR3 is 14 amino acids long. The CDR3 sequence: CASSVRGGNQPQHF. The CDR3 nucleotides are TGTGCCAGCAGTGTCAGGGGGGGCAATCAGCCCCAGCATTTT.

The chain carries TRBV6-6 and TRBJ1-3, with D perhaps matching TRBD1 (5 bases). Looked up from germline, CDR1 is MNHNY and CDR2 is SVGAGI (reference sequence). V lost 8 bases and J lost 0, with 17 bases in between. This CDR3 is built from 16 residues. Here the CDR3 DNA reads TGTGCCAGCCAATATAATAAGGGGAGCTCTGGAAACACCATATATTTT. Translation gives CASQYNKGSSGNTIYF.

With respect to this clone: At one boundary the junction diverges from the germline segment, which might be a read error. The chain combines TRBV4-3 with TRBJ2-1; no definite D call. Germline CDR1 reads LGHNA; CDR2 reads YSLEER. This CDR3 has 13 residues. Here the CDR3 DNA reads TGCGCCAGCAGCCAAGATTTGTTGGGTGCTGGAGTCTTC. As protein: CASSQDLLGAGVF.

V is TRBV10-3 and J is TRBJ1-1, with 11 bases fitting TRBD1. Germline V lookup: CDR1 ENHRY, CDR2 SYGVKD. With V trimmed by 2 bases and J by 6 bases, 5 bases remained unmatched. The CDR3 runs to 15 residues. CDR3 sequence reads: CAISEPGQGGPEAFF. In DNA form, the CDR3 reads TGTGCCATCAGTGAGCCGGGACAGGGGGGCCCTGAAGCTTTCTTT.

The CDR3 region is CASSPANSYEQYF. CDR3 bases: TGTGCCAGCTCCCCCGCAAACTCCTACGAGCAGTACTTC. The chain links TRBV18 to TRBJ2-7, with D unresolved. This CDR3 has 13 amino acids. Between the trimmed V and J ends, which lost 6 bases and 0 bases, there was a span of 9 bases. Looked up from germline, CDR1 is KGHSH and CDR2 is LQKENI.

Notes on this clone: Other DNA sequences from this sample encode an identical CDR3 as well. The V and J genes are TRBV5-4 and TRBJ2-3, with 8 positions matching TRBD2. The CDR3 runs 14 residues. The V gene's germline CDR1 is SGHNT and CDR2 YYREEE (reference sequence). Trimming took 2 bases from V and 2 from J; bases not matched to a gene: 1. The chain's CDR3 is CASSLAGATDTQYF. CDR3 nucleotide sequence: TGTGCCAGCAGCTTAGCGGGGGCCACAGATACGCAGTATTTT.

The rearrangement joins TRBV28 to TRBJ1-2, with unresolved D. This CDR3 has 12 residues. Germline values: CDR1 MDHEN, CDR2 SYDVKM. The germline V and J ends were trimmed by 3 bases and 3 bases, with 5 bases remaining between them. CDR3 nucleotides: TGTGCCAGCAGTTTGTATGACTATGGCTACACCTTC. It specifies CASSLYDYGYTF.

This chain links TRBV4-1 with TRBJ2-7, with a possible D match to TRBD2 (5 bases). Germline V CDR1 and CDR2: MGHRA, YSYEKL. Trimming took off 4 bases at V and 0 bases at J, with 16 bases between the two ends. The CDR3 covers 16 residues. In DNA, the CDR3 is TGCGCCAGCAGCCCTTTTCCTCGACGGGACTCCTACGAGCAGTACTTC. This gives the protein CASSPFPRRDSYEQYF.

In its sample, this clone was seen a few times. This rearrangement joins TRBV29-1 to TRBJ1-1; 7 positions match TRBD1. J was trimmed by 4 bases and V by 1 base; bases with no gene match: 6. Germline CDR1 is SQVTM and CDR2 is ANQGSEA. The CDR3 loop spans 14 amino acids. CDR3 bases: TGCAGCGTTGAAGTTAGCAGGGGGTTCACTGAAGCTTTCTTT. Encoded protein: CSVEVSRGFTEAFF.

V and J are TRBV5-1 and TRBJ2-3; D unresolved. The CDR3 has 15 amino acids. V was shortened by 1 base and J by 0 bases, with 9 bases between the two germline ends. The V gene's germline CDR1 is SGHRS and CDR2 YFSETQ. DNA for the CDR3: TGCGCCAGCAGCTTGCGACCCCCCAGCACAGATACGCAGTATTTT. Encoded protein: CASSLRPPSTDTQYF.

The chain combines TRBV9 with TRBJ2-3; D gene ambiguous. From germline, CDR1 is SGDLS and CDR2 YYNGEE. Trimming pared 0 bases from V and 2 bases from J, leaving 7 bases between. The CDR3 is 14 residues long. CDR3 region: CASSVVGYTDTQYF. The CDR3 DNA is TGTGCCAGCAGCGTAGTCGGGTACACAGATACGCAGTATTTT.

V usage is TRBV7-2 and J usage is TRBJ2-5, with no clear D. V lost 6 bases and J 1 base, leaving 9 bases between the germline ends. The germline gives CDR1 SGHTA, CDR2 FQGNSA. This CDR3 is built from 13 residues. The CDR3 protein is CASSRRFQETQYF. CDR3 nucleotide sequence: TGTGCCAGCAGTCGACGGTTCCAAGAGACCCAGTACTTC. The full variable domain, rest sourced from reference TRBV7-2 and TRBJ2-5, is GAGVSQSPSNKVTEKGKDVELRCDPISGHTALYWYRQSLGQGLEFLIYFQGNSAPDKSGLPSDRFSAERTGGSVSTLTIQRTQQEDSAVYLCASSRRFQETQYFGPGTRLLVL.

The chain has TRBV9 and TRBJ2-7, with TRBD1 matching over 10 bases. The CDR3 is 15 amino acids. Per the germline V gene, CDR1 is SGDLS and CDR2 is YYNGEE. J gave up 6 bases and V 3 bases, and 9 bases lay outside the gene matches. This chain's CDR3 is CASSGEGQGRTEQYF. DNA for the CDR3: TGTGCCAGCAGCGGGGAGGGACAGGGGAGAACCGAGCAGTACTTC.

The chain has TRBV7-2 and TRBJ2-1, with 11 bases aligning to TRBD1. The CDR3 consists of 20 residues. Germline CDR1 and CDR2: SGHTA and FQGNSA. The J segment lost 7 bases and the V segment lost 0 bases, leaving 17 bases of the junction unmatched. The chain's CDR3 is CASSLAFLPDPGQGVNEQFF. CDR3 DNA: TGTGCCAGCAGCTTAGCGTTCCTACCTGACCCGGGACAGGGGGTAAATGAGCAGTTCTTC.

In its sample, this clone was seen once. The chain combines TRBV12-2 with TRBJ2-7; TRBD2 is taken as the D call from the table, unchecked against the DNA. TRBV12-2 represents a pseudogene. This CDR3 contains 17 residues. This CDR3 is CASRLGYRTSGFYEQYF. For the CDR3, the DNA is TGTGCAAGTCGCTTAGGTTATAGGACTAGCGGATTCTACGAGCAGTACTTC.

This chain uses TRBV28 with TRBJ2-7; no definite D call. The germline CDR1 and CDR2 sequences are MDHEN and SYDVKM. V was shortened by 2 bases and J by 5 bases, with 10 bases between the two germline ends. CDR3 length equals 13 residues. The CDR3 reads CASSLGFPNEQYF. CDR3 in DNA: TGTGCCAGCAGTTTAGGGTTCCCAAACGAGCAGTACTTC.

The CDR3 loop reads CASRSVRGQTGELFF. The CDR3 DNA sequence: TGTGCCAGCAGATCGGTTAGGGGTCAAACCGGGGAGCTGTTTTTT. The rearrangement links TRBV7-6 to TRBJ2-2; D is possibly TRBD1 (5 bases). CDR3 length equals 15 residues. V lost 6 bases and J lost 5, with 16 bases in between. Germline values: CDR1 SGHVS, CDR2 FNYEAQ.

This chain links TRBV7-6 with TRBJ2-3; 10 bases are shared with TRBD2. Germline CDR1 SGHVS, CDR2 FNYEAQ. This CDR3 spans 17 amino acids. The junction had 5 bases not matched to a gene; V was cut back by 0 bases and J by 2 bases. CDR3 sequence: CASSLAISGRATDTQYF. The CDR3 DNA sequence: TGTGCCAGCAGCTTAGCGATCAGCGGGAGGGCCACAGATACGCAGTATTTT.

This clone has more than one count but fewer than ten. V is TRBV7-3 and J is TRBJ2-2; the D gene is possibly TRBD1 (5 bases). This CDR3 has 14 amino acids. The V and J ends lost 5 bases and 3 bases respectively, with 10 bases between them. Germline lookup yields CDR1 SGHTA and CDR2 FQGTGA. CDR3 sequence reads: CASSISRDTGELFF. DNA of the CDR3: TGTGCCAGCAGCATCTCCAGGGACACCGGGGAGCTGTTTTTT.

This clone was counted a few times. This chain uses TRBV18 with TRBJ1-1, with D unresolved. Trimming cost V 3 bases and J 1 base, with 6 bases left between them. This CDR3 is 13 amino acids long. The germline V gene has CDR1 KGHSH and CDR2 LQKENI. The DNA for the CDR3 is TGTGCCAGCTCACCGACACAGAACACTGAAGCTTTCTTT. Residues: CASSPTQNTEAFF.

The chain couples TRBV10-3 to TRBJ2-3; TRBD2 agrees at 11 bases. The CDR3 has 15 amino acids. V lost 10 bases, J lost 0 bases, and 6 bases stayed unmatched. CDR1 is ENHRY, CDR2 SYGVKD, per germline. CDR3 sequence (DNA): TGTGCCACTAAGTTAGCGGGAGGGAGCACAGATACGCAGTATTTT. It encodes CATKLAGGSTDTQYF.

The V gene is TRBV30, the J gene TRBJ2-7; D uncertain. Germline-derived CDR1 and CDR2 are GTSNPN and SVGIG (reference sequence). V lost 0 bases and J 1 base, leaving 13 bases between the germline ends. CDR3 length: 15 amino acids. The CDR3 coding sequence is TGTGCCTGGAGTGTAAAGTCAGCCCCATCCTACGAGCAGTACTTC. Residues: CAWSVKSAPSYEQYF.

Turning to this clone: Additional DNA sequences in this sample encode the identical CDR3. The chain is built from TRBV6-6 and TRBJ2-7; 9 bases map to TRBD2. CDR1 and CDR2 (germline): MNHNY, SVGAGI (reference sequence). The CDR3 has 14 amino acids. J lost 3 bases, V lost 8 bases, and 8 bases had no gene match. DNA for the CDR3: TGTGCCAGCTGTAGGGCTAGCGGGAACTACGAGCAGTACTTC. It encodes CASCRASGNYEQYF.

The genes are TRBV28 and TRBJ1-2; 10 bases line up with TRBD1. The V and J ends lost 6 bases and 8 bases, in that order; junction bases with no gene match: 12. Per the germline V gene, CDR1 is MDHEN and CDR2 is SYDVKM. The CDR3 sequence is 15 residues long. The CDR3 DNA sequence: TGTGCCAGCAGCCAAACGGGACAGGGGATTGGGGGCTACACCTTC. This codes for CASSQTGQGIGGYTF.

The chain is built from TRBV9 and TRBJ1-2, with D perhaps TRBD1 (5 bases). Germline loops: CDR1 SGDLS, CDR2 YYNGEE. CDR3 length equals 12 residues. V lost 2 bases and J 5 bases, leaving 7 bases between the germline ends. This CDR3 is CASSVQGYGYTF. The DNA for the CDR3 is TGTGCCAGCAGCGTCCAGGGTTATGGCTACACCTTC.

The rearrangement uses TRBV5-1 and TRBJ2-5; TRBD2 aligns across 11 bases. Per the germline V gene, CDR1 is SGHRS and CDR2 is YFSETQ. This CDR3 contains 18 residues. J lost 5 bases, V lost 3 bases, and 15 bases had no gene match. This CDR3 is CASSSKRGLAGGRETQYF. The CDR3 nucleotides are TGCGCCAGCAGCTCAAAGCGGGGCCTAGCGGGAGGTCGGGAGACCCAGTACTTC.

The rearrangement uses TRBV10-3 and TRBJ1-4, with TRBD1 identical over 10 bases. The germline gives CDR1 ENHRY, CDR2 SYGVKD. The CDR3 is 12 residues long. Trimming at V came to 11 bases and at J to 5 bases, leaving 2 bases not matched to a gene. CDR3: CAAGQGNEKLFF. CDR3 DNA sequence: TGTGCCGCGGGACAGGGGAATGAAAAACTGTTTTTT.